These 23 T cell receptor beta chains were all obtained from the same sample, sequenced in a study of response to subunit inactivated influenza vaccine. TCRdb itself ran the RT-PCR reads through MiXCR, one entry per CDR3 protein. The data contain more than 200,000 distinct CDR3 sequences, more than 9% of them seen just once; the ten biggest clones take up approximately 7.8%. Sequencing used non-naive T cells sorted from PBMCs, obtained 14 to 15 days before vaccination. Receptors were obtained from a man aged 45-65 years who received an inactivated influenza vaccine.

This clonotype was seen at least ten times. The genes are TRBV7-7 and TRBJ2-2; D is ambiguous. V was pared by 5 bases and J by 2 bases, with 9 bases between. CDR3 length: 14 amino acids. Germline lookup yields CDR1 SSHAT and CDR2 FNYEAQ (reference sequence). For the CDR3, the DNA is TGTGCCAGCAGCACCGGACCCAACACCGGGGAGCTGTTTTTT. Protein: CASSTGPNTGELFF.

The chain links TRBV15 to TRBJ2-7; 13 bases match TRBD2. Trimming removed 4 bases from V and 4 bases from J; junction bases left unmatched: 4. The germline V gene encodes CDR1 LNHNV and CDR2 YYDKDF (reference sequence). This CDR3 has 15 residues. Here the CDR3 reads CATSKGLAGEYEQYF. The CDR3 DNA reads TGTGCCACCAGCAAAGGACTAGCGGGGGAATACGAGCAGTACTTC.

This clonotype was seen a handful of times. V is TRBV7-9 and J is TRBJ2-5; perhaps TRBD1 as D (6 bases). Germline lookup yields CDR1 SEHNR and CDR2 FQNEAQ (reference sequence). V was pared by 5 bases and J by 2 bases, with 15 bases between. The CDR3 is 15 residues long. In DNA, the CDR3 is TGTGCCAGCAGCATCTGGACAGCAGCACAAGAGACCCAGTACTTC. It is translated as CASSIWTAAQETQYF.

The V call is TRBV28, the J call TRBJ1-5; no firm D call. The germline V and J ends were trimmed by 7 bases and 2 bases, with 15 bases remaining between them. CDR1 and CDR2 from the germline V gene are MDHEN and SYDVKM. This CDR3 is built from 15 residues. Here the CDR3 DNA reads TGTGCCAGCATCACCGTCGATGCGGGCAATCAGCCCCAGCATTTT. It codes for CASITVDAGNQPQHF.

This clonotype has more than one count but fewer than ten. The CDR3 sequence: CASSQGWRTHILQETQYF. The CDR3 DNA reads TGCGCCAGCAGCCAAGGGTGGAGGACGCACATCCTTCAAGAGACCCAGTACTTC. The V call is TRBV4-1, the J call TRBJ2-5; tentative D call: TRBD2 (5 bases). Germline assignment: CDR1 MGHRA and CDR2 YSYEKL. The CDR3 sequence is 18 residues long. V was trimmed by 1 base and J by 2 bases, leaving 20 bases between them.

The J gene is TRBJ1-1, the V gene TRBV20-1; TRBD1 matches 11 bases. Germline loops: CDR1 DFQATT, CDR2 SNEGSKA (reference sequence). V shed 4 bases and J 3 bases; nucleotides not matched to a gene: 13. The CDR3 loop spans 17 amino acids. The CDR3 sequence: CSANRDRGSIVYTEAFF. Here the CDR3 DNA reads TGCAGTGCTAATCGGGACAGGGGGAGTATAGTATACACTGAAGCTTTCTTT.

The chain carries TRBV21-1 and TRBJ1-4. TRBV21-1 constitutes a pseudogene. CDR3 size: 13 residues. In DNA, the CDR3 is TGTGCCAGCAGCATAGGGGCTGGTGAAAAACTGTTTTTT. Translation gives CASSIGAGEKLFF.

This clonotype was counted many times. The CDR3 protein is CATSDLQTDYNEQFF. CDR3 in DNA: TGTGCCACCAGTGATTTGCAAACCGATTACAATGAGCAGTTCTTC. The gene calls are TRBV24-1 and TRBJ2-1; unclear D gene. The CDR3 consists of 15 residues. V was pared by 0 bases and J by 4 bases, with 9 bases between. Germline CDR1 reads KGHDR; CDR2 reads SFDVKD.

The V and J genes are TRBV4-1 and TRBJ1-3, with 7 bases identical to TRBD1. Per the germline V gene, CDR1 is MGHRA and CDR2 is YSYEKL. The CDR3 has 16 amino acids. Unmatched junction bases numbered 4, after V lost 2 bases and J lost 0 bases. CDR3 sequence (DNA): TGCGCCAGCAGCCAACTTACAGGGGTCTCTGGAAACACCATATATTTT. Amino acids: CASSQLTGVSGNTIYF.

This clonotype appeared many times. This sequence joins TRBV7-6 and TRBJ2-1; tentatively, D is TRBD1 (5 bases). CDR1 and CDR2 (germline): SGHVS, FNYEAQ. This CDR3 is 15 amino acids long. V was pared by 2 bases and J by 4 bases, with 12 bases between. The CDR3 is CASSLWQGSYNEQFF. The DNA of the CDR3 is TGTGCCAGCAGCTTATGGCAGGGATCTTACAATGAGCAGTTCTTC.

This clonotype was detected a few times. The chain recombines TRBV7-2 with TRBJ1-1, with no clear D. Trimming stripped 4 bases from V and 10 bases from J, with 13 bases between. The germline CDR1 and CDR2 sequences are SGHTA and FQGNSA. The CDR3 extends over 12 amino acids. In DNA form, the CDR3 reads TGTGCCAGCAGCTCTGGTCGAGGGAGAGCTTTCTTT. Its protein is CASSSGRGRAFF.

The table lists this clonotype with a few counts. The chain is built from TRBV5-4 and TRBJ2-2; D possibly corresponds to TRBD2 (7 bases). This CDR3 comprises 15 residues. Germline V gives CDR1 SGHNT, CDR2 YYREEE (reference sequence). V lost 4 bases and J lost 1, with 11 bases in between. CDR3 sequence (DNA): TGTGCCAGCAGCGAAGGGGGGGGGAACACCGGGGAGCTGTTTTTT. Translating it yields CASSEGGGNTGELFF.

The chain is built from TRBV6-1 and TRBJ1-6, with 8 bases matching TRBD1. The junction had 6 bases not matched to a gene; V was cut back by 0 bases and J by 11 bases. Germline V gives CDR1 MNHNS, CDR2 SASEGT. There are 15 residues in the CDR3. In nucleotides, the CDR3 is TGTGCCAGCAGTGAAGCGGGACAGGTTTTGACACCCCTCCACTTT. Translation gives CASSEAGQVLTPLHF.

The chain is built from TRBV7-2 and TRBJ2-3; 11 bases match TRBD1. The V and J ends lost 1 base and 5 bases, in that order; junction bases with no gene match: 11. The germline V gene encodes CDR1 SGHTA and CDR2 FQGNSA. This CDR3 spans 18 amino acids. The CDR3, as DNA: TGTGCCAGCAGCTTAGTGCCGGTAGGACAGGGGGCGAAAGATACGCAGTATTTT. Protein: CASSLVPVGQGAKDTQYF.

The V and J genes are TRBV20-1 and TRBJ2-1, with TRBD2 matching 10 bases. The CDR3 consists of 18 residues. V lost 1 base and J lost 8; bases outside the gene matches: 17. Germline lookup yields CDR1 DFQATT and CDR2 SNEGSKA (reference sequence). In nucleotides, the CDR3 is TGCAGTGCTAGAGTGCCCCTCGAGCGGGGGGGGAGTATCCATGAGCAGTTCTTC. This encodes CSARVPLERGGSIHEQFF.

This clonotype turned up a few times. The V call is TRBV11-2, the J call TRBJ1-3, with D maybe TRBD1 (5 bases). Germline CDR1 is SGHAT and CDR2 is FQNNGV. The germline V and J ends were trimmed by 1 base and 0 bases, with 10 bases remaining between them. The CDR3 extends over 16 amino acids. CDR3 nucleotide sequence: TGTGCCAGCAGCTTAGGAGGGGCGTTCTCTGGAAACACCATATATTTT. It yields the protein CASSLGGAFSGNTIYF.

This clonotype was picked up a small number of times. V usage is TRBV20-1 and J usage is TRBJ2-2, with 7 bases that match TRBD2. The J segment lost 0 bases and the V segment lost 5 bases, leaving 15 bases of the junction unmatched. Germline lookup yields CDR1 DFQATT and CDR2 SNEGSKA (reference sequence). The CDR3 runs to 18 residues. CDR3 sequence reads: CSAGRVGTMKANTGELFF. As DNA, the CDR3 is TGCAGTGCTGGCAGGGTGGGGACTATGAAAGCGAACACCGGGGAGCTGTTTTTT.

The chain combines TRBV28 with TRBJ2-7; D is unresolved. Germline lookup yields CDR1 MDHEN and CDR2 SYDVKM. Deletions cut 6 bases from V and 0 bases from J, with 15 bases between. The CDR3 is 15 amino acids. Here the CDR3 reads CASSLARHSSYEQYF. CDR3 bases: TGTGCCAGCAGCCTTGCGAGACATAGCTCCTACGAGCAGTACTTC.

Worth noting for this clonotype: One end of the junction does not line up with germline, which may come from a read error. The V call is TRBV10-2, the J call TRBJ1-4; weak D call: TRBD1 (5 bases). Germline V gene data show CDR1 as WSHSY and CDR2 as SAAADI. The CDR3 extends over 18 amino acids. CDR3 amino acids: CASSEAGSLGVVGEKLSF. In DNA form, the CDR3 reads TGCGCCAGCAGTGAGGCCGGATCCTTGGGGGTGGTTGGTGAAAAACTGTCTTTT.

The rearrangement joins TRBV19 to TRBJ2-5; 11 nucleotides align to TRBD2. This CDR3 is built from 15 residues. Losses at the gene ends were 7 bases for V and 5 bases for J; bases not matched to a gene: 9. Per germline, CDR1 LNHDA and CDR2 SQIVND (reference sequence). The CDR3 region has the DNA TGTGCCAGTAAAGCTAGCGGGGGGCGAGGGGAGACCCAGTACTTC. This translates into CASKASGGRGETQYF. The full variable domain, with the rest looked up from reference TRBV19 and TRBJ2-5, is DGGITQSPKYLFRKEGQNVTLSCEQNLNHDAMYWYRQDPGQGLRLIYYSQIVNDFQKGDIAEGYSVSREKKESFPLTVTSAQKNPTAFYLCASKASGGRGETQYFGPGTRLLVL.

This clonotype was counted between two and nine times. The CDR3 DNA sequence: TGCAGTGCAAACTCGCCAGTAAACACTGAAGCTTTCTTT. This gives the protein CSANSPVNTEAFF. V is TRBV20-1 and J is TRBJ1-1; D gene uncertain. The germline V gene encodes CDR1 DFQATT and CDR2 SNEGSKA (reference sequence). The CDR3 contains 13 residues. V lost 6 bases and J 2 bases, leaving 13 bases between the germline ends.

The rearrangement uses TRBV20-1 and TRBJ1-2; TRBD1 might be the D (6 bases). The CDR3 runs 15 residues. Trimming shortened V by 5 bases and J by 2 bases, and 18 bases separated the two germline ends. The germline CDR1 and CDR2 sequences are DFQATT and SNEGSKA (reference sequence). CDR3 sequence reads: CSAPGGDKRNYGYTF. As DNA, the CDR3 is TGCAGTGCTCCGGGGGGGGACAAACGAAACTATGGCTACACCTTC.

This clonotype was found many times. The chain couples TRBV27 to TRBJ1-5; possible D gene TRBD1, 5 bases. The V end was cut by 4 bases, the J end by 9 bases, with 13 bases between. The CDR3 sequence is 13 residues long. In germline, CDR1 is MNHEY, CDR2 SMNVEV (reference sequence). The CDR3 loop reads CASSSGQPGPQHF. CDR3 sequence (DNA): TGTGCCAGCAGTTCCGGACAACCTGGGCCCCAGCATTTT.